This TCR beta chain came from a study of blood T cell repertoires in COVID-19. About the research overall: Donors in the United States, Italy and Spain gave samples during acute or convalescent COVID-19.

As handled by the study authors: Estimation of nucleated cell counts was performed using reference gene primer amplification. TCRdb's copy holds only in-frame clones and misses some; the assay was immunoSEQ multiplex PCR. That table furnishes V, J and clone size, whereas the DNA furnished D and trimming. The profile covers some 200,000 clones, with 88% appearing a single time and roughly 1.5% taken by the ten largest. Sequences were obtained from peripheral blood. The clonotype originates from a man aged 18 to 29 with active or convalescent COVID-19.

CDR3 sequence (DNA): TGTGCCAGTAGTATCCCCCGCCGGGGTCGAGACACTGAAGCTTTCTTT. Residues: CASSIPRRGRDTEAFF. V usage is TRBV19 and J usage is TRBJ1-1; no reliable D call. There are 16 residues in the CDR3. Germline V gives CDR1 LNHDA, CDR2 SQIVND (reference sequence). V lost 3 bases to trimming and J lost 3 bases, with 17 bases between them.